Below are 30 T cell receptor beta chains sequenced from a single sample in a study of T cell clonotyping in hematopoietic cell transplantation (dated by TCRdb to 2020 to 2022). The time point label on this specimen signifies: recipient sample about 28 days before transplant, after cytoreduction. Preparation of the library involved the immunoSEQ multiplex PCR assay. The table comes from immuneACCESS by way of TCRdb, which keeps in-frame sequences with V and J called. Part of the clones is missing from these tables; in studies checked, under half for an unresolved V gene and the rest for unknown reasons. This sample lists about 27,000 clones; 60% to 80% were detected once. About 5.9% of the sample lies in the top ten. Sample: peripheral blood mononuclear cells, taken before stem cell transplant. These TCRs come from a man aged 50-59 years with myelodysplastic syndrome. Some clones in this sample may be carry-over from other donors' samples.

This clone was counted between two and nine times. This rearrangement joins TRBV7-2 to TRBJ2-3; tentatively, D is TRBD1 (5 bases). The CDR3 runs 16 residues. Per the germline V gene, CDR1 is SGHTA and CDR2 is FQGNSA. The V end was cut by 5 bases, the J end by 2 bases, with 17 bases between. The CDR3 loop reads CASSPRQGGDTDTQYF. The CDR3, as DNA: TGTGCCAGCAGCCCGAGGCAGGGTGGAGACACAGATACGCAGTATTTT. The whole variable domain, remainder taken from reference TRBV7-2 and TRBJ2-3, is GAGVSQSPSNKVTEKGKDVELRCDPISGHTALYWYRQSLGQGLEFLIYFQGNSAPDKSGLPSDRFSAERTGGSVSTLTIQRTQQEDSAVYLCASSPRQGGDTDTQYFGPGTRLTVL.

The chain is built from TRBV5-6 and TRBJ2-7; D is possibly TRBD1 (6 bases). Trimming took 3 bases from V and 4 from J, leaving 20 bases between them. Germline V gene lookup returns CDR1 SGHDT and CDR2 YYEEEE. The CDR3 totals 16 residues. The CDR3 coding sequence is TGTGCCAGCAGCTCCCTAGTCGGGCAGGGGATATACGAGCAGTACTTC. This gives the protein CASSSLVGQGIYEQYF.

The rearrangement uses TRBV7-6 and TRBJ2-3; D is undetermined. Germline CDR1 is SGHVS and CDR2 is FNYEAQ. With 4 bases removed from V and 6 bases from J, the gap between germline ends came to 14 bases. This CDR3 is built from 14 residues. Here the CDR3 DNA reads TGTGCCAGCAGCTCGAGATATAACGGGGATACGCAGTATTTT. Translated: CASSSRYNGDTQYF.

The count of this clone is one. The rearrangement links TRBV29-1 to TRBJ2-1; 10 bases match TRBD2. Germline values: CDR1 SQVTM, CDR2 ANQGSEA. CDR3 length: 13 amino acids. J gave up 4 bases and V 6 bases, and 3 bases lay outside the gene matches. The CDR3 is CSVTSGTYNEQFF. The CDR3 coding sequence is TGCAGCGTCACTAGCGGGACGTACAATGAGCAGTTCTTC.

The rearrangement uses TRBV6-6 and TRBJ1-2; D call uncertain. This CDR3 comprises 14 residues. From germline, CDR1 is MNHNY and CDR2 SVGAGI (reference sequence). V was clipped by 0 bases and J by 2 bases, with 7 bases between them. Here the CDR3 DNA reads TGTGCCAGCAGTTACTCTCCCCCCAACTATGGCTACACCTTC. Translation gives CASSYSPPNYGYTF.

V and J are TRBV27 and TRBJ1-4, with D uncertain. The CDR3 has 13 amino acids. Trimming shortened V by 5 bases and J by 6 bases, and 10 bases separated the two germline ends. CDR1 and CDR2 (germline): MNHEY, SMNVEV (reference sequence). The chain's CDR3 is CASSRPGYEKLFF. The CDR3, as DNA: TGTGCCAGCAGTCGACCGGGGTATGAAAAACTGTTTTTT.

This chain links TRBV7-8 with TRBJ1-5; possibly TRBD1 for D (6 bases). The CDR3 runs 17 residues. CDR1 SGHVS and CDR2 FQNEAQ come from the germline V gene. With 2 bases removed from V and 2 bases from J, the gap between germline ends came to 16 bases. In DNA form, the CDR3 reads TGTGCCAGCAGCTTAAGGGGGTTGGGTCGGGGCAATCAGCCCCAGCATTTT. Amino acid sequence: CASSLRGLGRGNQPQHF.

The J gene is TRBJ2-1, the V gene TRBV10-3, with 8 bases that match TRBD2. Per germline, CDR1 ENHRY and CDR2 SYGVKD. This CDR3 has 17 residues. Trimming at V came to 3 bases and at J to 4 bases, leaving 11 bases not matched to a gene. CDR3 amino acids: CAISDPFKAGDYNEQFF. The CDR3 DNA is TGTGCCATCAGTGACCCCTTTAAAGCGGGGGATTACAATGAGCAGTTCTTC.

The rearrangement joins TRBV10-1 to TRBJ2-1; no reliable D call. This CDR3 has 13 amino acids. Germline CDR1 reads WNHNN; CDR2 reads SYGVQD (reference sequence). Trimming took off 2 bases at V and 5 bases at J, with 7 bases between the two ends. The DNA for the CDR3 is TGCGCCAGCAGTGAGGGGCGTCACAATGAGCAGTTCTTC. Encoded protein: CASSEGRHNEQFF.

The rearrangement joins TRBV27 to TRBJ1-2; D is unclear. Germline CDR1 MNHEY, CDR2 SMNVEV (reference sequence). This CDR3 spans 14 amino acids. Trimming took 4 bases from V and 4 from J, leaving 13 bases between them. In nucleotides, the CDR3 is TGTGCCAGCAGTTCTCTCAACAACGCCTATGGCTACACCTTC. Translation: CASSSLNNAYGYTF.

This clone was found once. The CDR3 here is CASAGARGGYTF. The CDR3 nucleotides are TGTGCCAGCGCCGGGGCAAGAGGTGGCTACACCTTC. The chain couples TRBV28 to TRBJ1-2; D is perhaps TRBD1 (5 bases). V lost 8 bases to trimming and J lost 7 bases, with 14 bases between them. Germline lookup yields CDR1 MDHEN and CDR2 SYDVKM. This CDR3 has 12 residues.

The chain is built from TRBV6-5 and TRBJ1-2; 7 nucleotides match TRBD1. CDR1 is MNHEY, CDR2 SVGAGI, per germline. With V trimmed by 6 bases and J by 2 bases, 0 bases remained unmatched. This CDR3 spans 12 amino acids. CDR3 nucleotides: TGTGCCAGCAGGGGACAGAACTATGGCTACACCTTC. It translates to CASRGQNYGYTF.

The chain employs TRBV6-1 and TRBJ2-7; 13 nucleotides line up with TRBD2. This CDR3 region has 13 residues. CDR1 MNHNS and CDR2 SASEGT come from the germline V gene. V was clipped by 8 bases and J by 3 bases; unmatched bases: 1. CDR3 region: CASRLAGGYEQYF. The CDR3 bases are TGTGCCAGCCGACTAGCGGGAGGCTACGAGCAGTACTTC.

This clone has only a few counts. The rearrangement uses TRBV28 and TRBJ1-2; no definite D call. Germline V lookup: CDR1 MDHEN, CDR2 SYDVKM. With 6 bases removed from V and 5 bases from J, the gap between germline ends came to 7 bases. The CDR3 spans 11 residues. CDR3 residues: CASRGNYGYTF. In DNA, the CDR3 is TGTGCCAGCAGGGGGAATTATGGCTACACCTTC.

This CDR3 reads CASSFDRGYSYEQYF. CDR3 coding DNA: TGTGCCAGCAGCTTTGACAGGGGCTACTCCTACGAGCAGTACTTC. The chain combines TRBV7-2 with TRBJ2-7, with 8 bases matching TRBD1. CDR3 size: 15 residues. CDR1 SGHTA and CDR2 FQGNSA come from the germline V gene. After removal of 3 bases from V and 0 bases from J, the junction contained 4 bases not matched to a gene.

The chain couples TRBV6-1 to TRBJ1-2, with 11 positions matching TRBD1. Germline V CDR1 and CDR2: MNHNS, SASEGT. The CDR3 covers 14 residues. Unmatched junction bases numbered 6, after V lost 8 bases and J lost 4 bases. The CDR3 is CASRRDRGTYGYTF. CDR3 nucleotides: TGTGCCAGCCGAAGGGACAGGGGGACCTATGGCTACACCTTC.

The genes are TRBV1 and TRBJ1-1. TRBV1 is classified as a pseudogene. The CDR3 loop spans 19 amino acids. CDR3 sequence (DNA): TGCACCAGCAGCCAAGATCCGGAGGGACCCATTCCCACGAACACTGAAGCTTTCTTT. Its protein product is CTSSQDPEGPIPTNTEAFF.

This clone has a handful of counts. This chain uses TRBV7-8 with TRBJ2-5; D is unclear. Trimming shortened V by 1 base and J by 4 bases, and 4 bases separated the two germline ends. The CDR3 runs to 12 residues. The germline CDR1 and CDR2 sequences are SGHVS and FQNEAQ. The CDR3 sequence is CASSLVGETQYF. The CDR3 DNA reads as TGTGCCAGCAGCTTAGTAGGAGAGACCCAGTACTTC.

This chain connects TRBV11-2 to TRBJ1-4, with 7 bases identical to TRBD1. Germline assignment: CDR1 SGHAT and CDR2 FQNNGV. The V segment lost 2 bases and the J segment 8 bases; nucleotides outside the gene matches: 8. This CDR3 comprises 15 residues. As DNA, the CDR3 is TGTGCCAGCAGCTTAAGCCTCAGGGGGGGGGAAAAACTGTTTTTT. It yields the protein CASSLSLRGGEKLFF.

This rearrangement joins TRBV5-1 to TRBJ2-7, with a weak D call TRBD2 (6 bases). The ends were cut back, 4 bases at V and 2 bases at J, with 13 bases in the middle. CDR1 is SGHRS, CDR2 YFSETQ, per germline. This CDR3 comprises 14 residues. DNA of the CDR3: TGCGCCAGCAGCGGCAGGGACTTACCCTACGAGCAGTACTTC. Amino acid sequence: CASSGRDLPYEQYF.

In this sample, this clone turned up once. The chain employs TRBV7-2 and TRBJ1-4; the D gene is possibly TRBD1 (6 bases). Germline V gene sequence: CDR1 SGHTA, CDR2 FQGNSA. The V end lost 5 bases, the J end lost 5 bases, and 21 bases lay between the germline ends. There are 17 residues in the CDR3. CDR3 protein: CASSPILIRGPNEKLFF. The CDR3 DNA sequence: TGTGCCAGCAGCCCCATCCTCATCAGGGGACCGAATGAAAAACTGTTTTTT.

This rearrangement joins TRBV29-1 to TRBJ2-1; D is ambiguous. Germline V CDR1 and CDR2: SQVTM, ANQGSEA. CDR3 length: 14 amino acids. Trimming removed 5 bases at V and 5 bases at J, with 16 bases between. The CDR3 DNA reads TGCAGCGTTCATTGGAATCTTAGGCACAATGAGCAGTTCTTC. Its translation is CSVHWNLRHNEQFF.

This clone was observed a single time. This chain joins TRBV28 and TRBJ2-2; no reliable D call. CDR1 and CDR2 from the germline V gene are MDHEN and SYDVKM. CDR3 size: 15 residues. The V gene lost 2 bases and the J gene lost 5 bases, with 12 bases spanning the gap. As DNA, the CDR3 is TGTGCCAGCAGTTTAATGGCCCGGCGGACCGGGGAGCTGTTTTTT. Protein: CASSLMARRTGELFF.

The CDR3 is CASSALGGAQPQHF. The CDR3 region has the DNA TGTGCCAGCAGTGCCTTAGGGGGGGCCCAGCCCCAGCATTTT. This chain uses TRBV25-1 with TRBJ1-5; D is perhaps TRBD1 (6 bases). Germline V lookup: CDR1 MGHDK, CDR2 SYGVNS. V was pared by 4 bases and J by 7 bases, with 14 bases between. The CDR3 is 14 amino acids. Drawing the rest from reference TRBV25-1 and TRBJ1-5, the complete variable domain is EADIYQTPRYLVIGTGKKITLECSQTMGHDKMYWYQQDPGMELHLIHYSYGVNSTEKGDLSSESTVSRIRTEHFPLTLESARPSHTSQYLCASSALGGAQPQHFGDGTRLSIL.

Details on this clone: The sample has other DNA sequences that encode this CDR3 too. The V and J genes are TRBV30 and TRBJ1-5; possible D gene TRBD1, 5 bases. With 1 base removed from V and 3 bases from J, the gap between germline ends came to 7 bases. The length of the CDR3 is 13 residues. In germline, CDR1 is GTSNPN, CDR2 SVGIG (reference sequence). The CDR3 loop is CAWSGGDNQPQHF. CDR3 nucleotide sequence: TGTGCCTGGAGTGGAGGGGACAATCAGCCCCAGCATTTT.

This chain joins TRBV7-3 and TRBJ2-1, with D unclear. This CDR3 region has 13 residues. CDR1 and CDR2 (germline): SGHTA, FQGTGA. V was shortened by 5 bases and J by 6 bases, with 11 bases between the two germline ends. CDR3 in DNA: TGTGCCAGCAGCCCCCAAGTCCCCAATGAGCAGTTCTTC. Its protein is CASSPQVPNEQFF.

This clone was observed a handful of times. The V call is TRBV30, the J call TRBJ2-2, with D possibly matching TRBD1 (6 bases). With 5 bases removed from V and 4 bases from J, the gap between germline ends came to 11 bases. From germline, CDR1 is GTSNPN and CDR2 SVGIG (reference sequence). This CDR3 region has 13 residues. DNA of the CDR3: TGTGCCTGGTCCACAGGGAGCACCGGGGAGCTGTTTTTT. Its protein product is CAWSTGSTGELFF.

The rearrangement uses TRBV2 and TRBJ2-2, with 8 nucleotides matching TRBD1. The trim removed 7 bases at V and 2 bases at J, leaving 9 bases unmatched. The CDR3 has 16 residues. Looked up from germline, CDR1 is SNHLY and CDR2 is FYNNEI. For the CDR3, the DNA is TGTGCCAGCAACGGACAGGGAGTGGGCAACACCGGGGAGCTGTTTTTT. This sequence encodes CASNGQGVGNTGELFF.

The chain is built from TRBV10-3 and TRBJ2-7; 9 bases are shared with TRBD1. V shed 10 bases, J shed 4 bases, and the junction held 5 bases outside the gene matches. Germline assignment: CDR1 ENHRY and CDR2 SYGVKD. The CDR3 loop spans 12 amino acids. The CDR3 coding sequence is TGTGCCAGCAAACAGGGGGCTTACGAGCAGTACTTC. As protein: CASKQGAYEQYF.

The chain joins TRBV29-1 to TRBJ2-7, with D perhaps TRBD1 (5 bases). Trimming stripped 5 bases from V and 0 bases from J, with 20 bases between. The length of the CDR3 is 16 residues. The germline V gene encodes CDR1 SQVTM and CDR2 ANQGSEA. The CDR3 protein is CSVLTATGLSSYEQYF. The CDR3 nucleotides read TGCAGCGTTCTGACCGCTACAGGCCTCTCCTCCTACGAGCAGTACTTC.